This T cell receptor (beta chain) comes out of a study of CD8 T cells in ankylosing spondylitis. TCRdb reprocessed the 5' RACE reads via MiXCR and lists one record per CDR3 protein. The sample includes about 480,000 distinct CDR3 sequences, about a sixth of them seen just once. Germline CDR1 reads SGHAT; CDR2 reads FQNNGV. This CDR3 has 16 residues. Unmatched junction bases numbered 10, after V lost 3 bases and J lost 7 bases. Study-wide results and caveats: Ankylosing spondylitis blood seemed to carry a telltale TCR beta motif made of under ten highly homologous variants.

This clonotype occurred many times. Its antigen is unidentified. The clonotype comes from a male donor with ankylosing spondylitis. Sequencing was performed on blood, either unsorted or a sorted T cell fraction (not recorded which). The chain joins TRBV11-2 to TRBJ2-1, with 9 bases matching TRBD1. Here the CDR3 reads CASSFDTWTGVNEQFF. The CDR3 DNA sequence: TGTGCCAGCAGCTTTGACACCTGGACAGGGGTGAATGAGCAGTTCTTC. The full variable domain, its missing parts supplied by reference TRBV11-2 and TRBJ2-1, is EAGVAQSPRYKIIEKRQSVAFWCNPISGHATLYWYQQILGQGPKLLIQFQNNGVVDDSQLPKDRFSAERLKGVDSTLKIQPAKLEDSAVYLCASSFDTWTGVNEQFFGPGTRLTVL.